Below are 21 T cell receptor beta chains sequenced from a single sample in a study of blood T cell repertoires in COVID-19. Profiled with immunoSEQ multiplex PCR; TCRdb holds only in-frame clones, not every one. The repertoire holds 250,000 to 350,000 clones, about 90% seen once, with about 5.2% in the top ten. The sequencing input was PBMCs or T cells enriched from blood (not recorded which). The source of these receptors is a woman in her thirties who had recovered from COVID-19.

The chain employs TRBV6-2 or TRBV6-3 and TRBJ1-1; D may be TRBD1 (6 bases). V was trimmed by 4 bases and J by 5 bases, leaving 14 bases between them. Looked up from germline, CDR1 is MNHEY and CDR2 is SVGEGT. This CDR3 has 14 amino acids. This CDR3 reads CASSFTGRDTEAFF. The DNA of the CDR3 is TGTGCCAGCAGTTTCACAGGGAGGGATACTGAAGCTTTCTTT.

V usage is TRBV13 and J usage is TRBJ2-7; 7 nucleotides match TRBD1. V dropped 5 bases and J dropped 3; count of bases not matched to a gene: 7. Per germline, CDR1 PRHDT and CDR2 FYEKMQ (reference sequence). The length of the CDR3 is 14 residues. CDR3 in DNA: TGTGCCAGCAGCCGATCAGGGACAGTCTACGAGCAGTACTTC. Protein product: CASSRSGTVYEQYF.

The chain employs TRBV5-4 and TRBJ2-7, with D perhaps TRBD2 (6 bases). The CDR3 sequence is 15 residues long. V gave up 3 bases and J gave up 6 bases, with 19 bases separating them. Germline V lookup: CDR1 SGHNT, CDR2 YYREEE (reference sequence). The CDR3 DNA follows: TGTGCCAGCAGCTCTCGGGGGACTCTCTCTTCCGAGCAGTACTTC. Residues: CASSSRGTLSSEQYF.

This clone was recorded once. The chain recombines TRBV29-1 with TRBJ1-1, with TRBD1 as a possible D gene (6 bases). Germline CDR1 and CDR2: SQVTM and ANQGSEA. The CDR3 runs 12 residues. Trimming pared 2 bases from V and 7 bases from J, leaving 11 bases between. CDR3 amino acids: CSVERGGGEAFF. The DNA of the CDR3 is TGCAGCGTTGAAAGGGGGGGCGGTGAAGCTTTCTTT.

This chain links TRBV20-1 with TRBJ2-1, with 7 bases identical to TRBD2. The CDR3 runs 11 residues. The germline V gene encodes CDR1 DFQATT and CDR2 SNEGSKA (reference sequence). The CDR3 nucleotides are TGCACCCCGCGGGGGAACAATGAGCAGTTCTTC. Its protein is CTPRGNNEQFF.

The chain recombines TRBV3-1 (or the pseudogene TRBV3-2) with TRBJ2-7, with a possible D match to TRBD1 (6 bases). With 0 bases removed from V and 5 bases from J, the gap between germline ends came to 8 bases. Germline-derived CDR1 and CDR2 are LGHDT and YNNKEL (reference sequence). The length of the CDR3 is 13 residues. CDR3 DNA: TGTGCCAGCAGCCAAGACAGGGGTAACGAGCAGTACTTC. Translated, it gives CASSQDRGNEQYF.

The rearrangement uses TRBV9 and TRBJ1-1; maybe TRBD1 (5 bases). The CDR3 sequence is 17 residues long. V lost 3 bases, J lost 2 bases, and 20 bases lay in between. Germline V lookup: CDR1 SGDLS, CDR2 YYNGEE. The DNA for the CDR3 is TGTGCCAGCAGCGCGCAGCTCAGGGTCACTAAAAACACTGAAGCTTTCTTT. Encoded protein: CASSAQLRVTKNTEAFF.

The rearrangement joins TRBV12-3 or TRBV12-4 to TRBJ2-1; 7 nucleotides match TRBD1. The CDR3 is made up of 13 amino acids. J lost 5 bases, V lost 5 bases, and 3 bases had no gene match. CDR3 coding DNA: TGTGCCAGCAGTACTGGACAGGACAATGAGCAGTTCTTC. Translated: CASSTGQDNEQFF.

The chain recombines TRBV29-1 with TRBJ1-4, with 9 bases lining up with TRBD1. CDR3 size: 13 residues. Germline CDR1 is SQVTM and CDR2 is ANQGSEA. V gave up 7 bases and J gave up 7 bases; unmatched junction bases: 7. The CDR3 spells CSGTGTGREKLFF. CDR3 nucleotide sequence: TGCAGCGGAACCGGGACAGGGCGTGAAAAACTGTTTTTT.

The CDR3 here is CASSSGTGYNEKLFF. CDR3 sequence (DNA): TGTGCCAGCAGCTCCGGGACAGGATATAATGAAAAACTGTTTTTT. V is TRBV7-8 and J is TRBJ1-4; 8 bases match TRBD1. V trimming: 4 bases; J trimming: 4 bases; junction bases outside the gene matches: 5. The germline gives CDR1 SGHVS, CDR2 FQNEAQ. CDR3 length: 15 residues.

This clone was seen a handful of times. V and J are TRBV5-1 and TRBJ2-1; TRBD2 matches 13 bases. The CDR3 extends over 18 amino acids. V gave up 3 bases and J gave up 8 bases; unmatched junction bases: 14. Germline V gives CDR1 SGHRS, CDR2 YFSETQ. In DNA, the CDR3 is TGCGCCAGCAGCTCGACCTTCCGACTAGCGGGGGGTCACGATGAGCAGTTCTTC. Translating gives CASSSTFRLAGGHDEQFF.

The chain combines TRBV10-1 with TRBJ1-2, with D uncertain. In germline, CDR1 is WNHNN, CDR2 SYGVQD (reference sequence). Between the trimmed V and J ends, which lost 10 bases and 6 bases, there was a span of 33 bases. The CDR3 runs 18 residues. CDR3 DNA sequence: TGCGCCACTCTTCAAGCGGAAACCCCTCTCTGGGCCACGGATGGCTACACCTTC. Translating gives CATLQAETPLWATDGYTF.

This clone has only one observation. The CDR3: CASSDAGFGNTIYF. CDR3 sequence (DNA): TGTGCCAGCAGTGATGCAGGCTTTGGAAACACCATATATTTT. The rearrangement joins TRBV2 to TRBJ1-3, with unresolved D. Germline V gene data show CDR1 as SNHLY and CDR2 as FYNNEI. The CDR3 contains 14 residues. V lost 3 bases and J 3 bases, leaving 9 bases between the germline ends.

This chain connects TRBV5-6 to TRBJ1-1, with D unclear. This CDR3 is built from 14 residues. The V and J ends lost 0 bases and 4 bases respectively, with 10 bases between them. Germline V CDR1 and CDR2: SGHDT, YYEEEE. CDR3 protein: CASSLAGRPTEAFF. The CDR3, as DNA: TGTGCCAGCAGCTTGGCCGGCAGGCCCACTGAAGCTTTCTTT.

This chain connects TRBV28 to TRBJ1-5; 7 bases are a match to TRBD1. There are 15 residues in the CDR3. Germline V gene lookup returns CDR1 MDHEN and CDR2 SYDVKM. With 3 bases clipped from V and 3 bases from J, the junction kept 5 bases outside the gene matches. This CDR3 reads CASSFRTGVNQPQHF. CDR3 DNA: TGTGCCAGCAGTTTCCGAACAGGGGTCAATCAGCCCCAGCATTTT.

The V gene is TRBV6-1, the J gene TRBJ1-1, with unresolved D. CDR1 MNHNS and CDR2 SASEGT come from the germline V gene. Deletions cut 2 bases from V and 6 bases from J, with 13 bases between. The CDR3 consists of 14 residues. Here the CDR3 reads CASSELGVRAEAFF. The DNA for the CDR3 is TGTGCCAGCAGTGAACTGGGAGTGAGGGCTGAAGCTTTCTTT.

The rearrangement uses TRBV24-1 and TRBJ1-2; 10 bases align to TRBD1. This CDR3 spans 13 amino acids. The germline V gene encodes CDR1 KGHDR and CDR2 SFDVKD. V lost 7 bases to trimming and J lost 7 bases; unmatched junction nucleotides: 5. CDR3 bases: TGTGCCACCAGCCCCGGGACAGGGGTTGGCTACACCTTC. This codes for CATSPGTGVGYTF.

The chain uses TRBV30 and TRBJ2-1; 11 bases align to TRBD2. Looked up from germline, CDR1 is GTSNPN and CDR2 is SVGIG (reference sequence). With V trimmed by 0 bases and J by 9 bases, 7 bases remained unmatched. The CDR3 covers 15 residues. The CDR3 DNA follows: TGTGCCTGGAGTGTAGGAGTAGCGGGGGGGCGTGAGCAGTTCTTC. Its protein product is CAWSVGVAGGREQFF.

The chain links TRBV20-1 to TRBJ1-1; D may be TRBD1 (6 bases). The CDR3 has 11 amino acids. Germline V gene lookup returns CDR1 DFQATT and CDR2 SNEGSKA (reference sequence). The V gene lost 3 bases and the J gene lost 6 bases, with 8 bases spanning the gap. The CDR3 DNA follows: TGCAGTGCTAGGGGACACGCTGAAGCTTTCTTT. Its protein is CSARGHAEAFF.

This sequence joins TRBV11-3 and TRBJ2-7; D is perhaps TRBD2 (6 bases). Trimming took off 6 bases at V and 2 bases at J, with 14 bases between the two ends. Germline CDR1 is SGHNT and CDR2 is YENEEA. This CDR3 contains 14 residues. The CDR3 sequence: CASSLGTPPYEQYF. The CDR3 DNA follows: TGTGCCAGCAGTCTCGGGACTCCCCCCTACGAGCAGTACTTC. The full variable domain, with the rest looked up from reference TRBV11-3 and TRBJ2-7, is EAGVVQSPRYKIIEKKQPVAFWCNPISGHNTLYWYLQNLGQGPELLIRYENEEAVDDSQLPKDRFSAERLKGVDSTLKIQPAELGDSAVYLCASSLGTPPYEQYFGPGTRLTVT.

V and J are TRBV5-8 and TRBJ1-5, with D maybe TRBD1 (6 bases). CDR1 is SGHTS and CDR2 is YDEGEE in the germline V gene. V was trimmed by 4 bases and J by 4 bases, leaving 12 bases between them. The CDR3 covers 14 residues. CDR3 in amino acids: CASSTGTPNQPQHF. In DNA form, the CDR3 reads TGTGCCAGCAGCACCGGGACACCAAATCAGCCCCAGCATTTT. The full variable domain, with the rest looked up from reference TRBV5-8 and TRBJ1-5, is EAGVTQSPTHLIKTRGQQATLRCSPISGHTSVYWYQQALGLGLQFLLWYDEGEERNRGNFPPRFSGRQFPNYSSELNVNALELEDSALYLCASSTGTPNQPQHFGDGTRLSIL.